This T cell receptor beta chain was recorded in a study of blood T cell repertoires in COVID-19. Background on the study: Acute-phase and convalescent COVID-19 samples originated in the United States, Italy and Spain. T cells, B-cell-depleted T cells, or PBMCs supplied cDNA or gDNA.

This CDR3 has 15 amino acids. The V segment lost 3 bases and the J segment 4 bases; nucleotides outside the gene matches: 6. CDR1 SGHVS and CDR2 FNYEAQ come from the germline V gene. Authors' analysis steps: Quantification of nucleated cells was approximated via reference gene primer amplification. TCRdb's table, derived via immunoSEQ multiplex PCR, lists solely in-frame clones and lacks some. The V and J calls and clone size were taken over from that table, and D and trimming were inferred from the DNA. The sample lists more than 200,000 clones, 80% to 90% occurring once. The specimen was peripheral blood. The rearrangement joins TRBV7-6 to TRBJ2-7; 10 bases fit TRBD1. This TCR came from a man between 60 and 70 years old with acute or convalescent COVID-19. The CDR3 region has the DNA TGTGCCAGCAGCTTCGGGACAGGGGATAGTTACGAGCAGTACTTC. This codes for CASSFGTGDSYEQYF. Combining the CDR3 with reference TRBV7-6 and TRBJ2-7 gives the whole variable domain GAGVSQSPRYKVTKRGQDVALRCDPISGHVSLYWYRQALGQGPEFLTYFNYEAQQDKSGLPNDRFSAERPEGSISTLTIQRTEQRDSAMYRCASSFGTGDSYEQYFGPGTRLTVT.